This TCR beta chain appears in the sequencing data of a study of T-cell memory formation after mild COVID-19. Using its own MiXCR run on the 5' RACE reads, TCRdb lists one record per CDR3 protein. The repertoire has hundreds of thousands of distinct CDR3 sequences, approximately 20% of them found once; the top ten carry around an eighth. This clonotype occurred once. The CDR3 consists of 15 residues. The V gene lost 4 bases and the J gene lost 5 bases, with 14 bases spanning the gap. CDR1 KGHDR and CDR2 SFDVKD come from the germline V gene. The material sequenced was PBMCs or a T cell subset sorted from them (not recorded which). This TCR derives from an adult woman who had mild COVID-19 (a few samples of this study predate the infection). Cell type and time point are not known. V and J are TRBV24-1 and TRBJ2-1; D possibly corresponds to TRBD2 (6 bases). In DNA form, the CDR3 reads TGTGCCACCAGTGACCCAGGAGGGAGGAACAATGAGCAGTTCTTC. Its translation is CATSDPGGRNNEQFF.